These T cell receptor beta chains were read from a single sample in a study of T cells in Graves' hyperthyroidism and ophthalmopathy. TCRdb redid the calling of the multiplex PCR reads with MiXCR, one entry per CDR3 protein. The table includes some 490,000 distinct CDR3 sequences, about 16% detected once. Sequenced: blood. These receptors were taken from a woman aged 25 to 39 with Graves' ophthalmopathy. The conserved cysteine and the conserved F or W are not part of the CDR3 here. Fields, in order: D gene, clone size, V gene, CDR3 protein. D genes are given only for firm matches. Clone size appears in some rows only: once, few, many, or a class for an expanded clone.

d_call: .
clone_size: few
v_call: TRBV5-8
cdr3_aa: ASSSDFTEAF

d_call: .
clone_size: .
v_call: TRBV12-3/TRBV12-4
cdr3_aa: ASSHYMGDTQY

d_call: TRBD1
clone_size: many
v_call: TRBV7-2
cdr3_aa: ASSPQGARTEAF

d_call: .
clone_size: .
v_call: TRBV4-2
cdr3_aa: ASSQDLQVAGTDTQY

d_call: .
clone_size: many
v_call: TRBV28
cdr3_aa: ASTQDSQETQY

d_call: .
clone_size: .
v_call: TRBV7-9
cdr3_aa: ASRSREVWSPLH

d_call: .
clone_size: many
v_call: TRBV11-2
cdr3_aa: ASSLEPAANYGYT

d_call: .
clone_size: many
v_call: TRBV2
cdr3_aa: ASSVRQNTEAF

d_call: .
clone_size: many
v_call: TRBV20-1
cdr3_aa: SARVGYNEQF

d_call: .
clone_size: few
v_call: TRBV6-9
cdr3_aa: ASSYSEGYYGYT

d_call: TRBD1
clone_size: .
v_call: TRBV19
cdr3_aa: ATYPGQGTWYGYT

d_call: TRBD1
clone_size: few
v_call: TRBV7-2
cdr3_aa: ASSLALSGTGGGELF

d_call: .
clone_size: many
v_call: TRBV28
cdr3_aa: ASSLFRSGQETQY

d_call: .
clone_size: .
v_call: TRBV20-1
cdr3_aa: SAPTRSSYEQY

d_call: TRBD1
clone_size: .
v_call: TRBV6-1
cdr3_aa: ASSEGTGDEQF